What follows is one T cell receptor beta chain and its context. These data originate in a study of blood T cell repertoires in COVID-19. Sequenced by immunoSEQ multiplex PCR; TCRdb stores in-frame clones only, minus some. The sample has tens of thousands of clones; 65% to 90% are singletons. This clonotype was sampled from a man aged 45-60 years with COVID-19, enrolled during active disease. Sequenced: peripheral blood.

The CDR3 protein is CASSLARRRTYGYTF. The CDR3 DNA follows: TGTGCCAGCAGCTTAGCAAGGCGACGGACATATGGCTACACCTTC. This chain uses TRBV7-2 with TRBJ1-2; D may be TRBD1 (5 bases). This CDR3 comprises 15 residues. Germline CDR1 SGHTA, CDR2 FQGNSA. The V and J ends lost 0 bases and 5 bases respectively, with 13 bases between them. Drawing the rest from reference TRBV7-2 and TRBJ1-2, the complete variable domain is GAGVSQSPSNKVTEKGKDVELRCDPISGHTALYWYRQSLGQGLEFLIYFQGNSAPDKSGLPSDRFSAERTGGSVSTLTIQRTQQEDSAVYLCASSLARRRTYGYTFGSGTRLTVV.